This T cell receptor (beta chain) is drawn from a study of T-cell reconstitution after alpha-beta-depleted transplantation in children (dated by TCRdb to the mid-2010s). With respect to the entire study: T-cell immune reconstitution after TCRalphabeta/CD19-depleted allogeneic hematopoietic cell transplantation in children was quantitatively tracked in the study by means of TCR repertoire profiling.

Explained via the paper, the treatment or condition label denotes: allogeneic hematopoietic cell transplantation with graft depleted of TCRalphabeta T cells and CD19 B cells. The transplant recipients were children given TCRalphabeta/CD19-depleted allogeneic hematopoietic cell grafts. The research as a whole found: Over subsequent months, a decline in hyperexpanded clone frequencies was noted, and after one year, T-cell counts and TCRbeta diversity were mostly ascribed to newly produced T cells. About two months after transplant, the apparently early recovery of alphabetaT-cell counts reportedly depended on just several hundred clones that had expanded rapidly and came from non-depleted graft cells. In some patients, the high TCRbeta diversity seen at day 60 was put down to recipient T cells and intrathymic progenitors that had survived conditioning.

The library was obtained by PCR. TCRdb lists the instrument as Illumina HiSeq 2500. To normalize quantification of the TCRbeta repertoire, the TCR libraries were built with molecular barcoding that relied on unique molecular identifiers. Using fastp at Q25 and MiXCR, TCRdb reprocessed the public reads and kept productive beta chains. Rows are unified per CDR3 protein, each entry keeping the most common DNA and genes. Counted in this sample were about 980,000 distinct CDR3 sequences; 25% to 35% of them appeared once. The ten largest account for approximately 30% of the sample. V is clipped by 0 bases and J by 8 bases, and the sequence between their germline boundaries is 9 bases long. CDR3 length: 13 amino acids, cysteine to phenylalanine. The CDR3 DNA has 39 bases and is translated from base 1. CDR1 and CDR2, per the germline V gene, are SGHRS and YFSETQ. This clonotype showed up just a few times. What antigen it recognizes has not been identified. There are no base qualities to consult, and no much larger clone falls within one base.

The origin of this receptor is a boy under two years old who had a stem cell transplant for SCID, so the T cells may come from the graft donor. The V and J segments used are TRBV5-1 and TRBJ2-1; TRBD1 is a weak D gene call, 5 bases matching. The specimen comprised PBMCs, mostly from graft donor cells, sampled 360 days after TCRalphabeta/CD19-depleted stem cell transplant. The DNA sequence is given as TGCGCCAGCAGCTTGGAGGGGTATTATGAGCAGTTCTTC. Translated, it reads CASSLEGYYEQFF.